A single T cell receptor beta chain is shown here with its context. Original analysis: Amplification of reference gene primers provided the estimated nucleated cell counts. Assay: immunoSEQ multiplex PCR; the TCRdb copy retains only in-frame clones and omits some. V, J and clone size are taken as reported in that table, and D and trimming were inferred from the DNA itself. The data hold roughly 180,000 clones, with around four fifths observed a single time. Germline assignment: CDR1 SNHLY and CDR2 FYNNEI. This CDR3 is 13 amino acids long. Germline trimming cut 10 bases from V and 5 bases from J; bases unmatched to any gene: 6. Cohorts were based on clinical histories the participants reported. The data stem from a study of blood T cell repertoires in COVID-19. At the level of the study: There were acute and convalescent COVID-19 samples, and they came from the United States, Italy and Spain. PBMCs, B-cell-depleted T cells, or T cells were the source of the cDNA or gDNA that made up the material.

This chain joins TRBV2 and TRBJ1-2, with 11 bases fitting TRBD1. Sequenced: PBMCs or T cells enriched from blood (not recorded which). The TCR sequence derives from a woman between 45 and 65 years old who had recovered from COVID-19. The chain's CDR3 is CATTGTGGYGYTF. The CDR3 DNA reads as TGTGCCACAACCGGGACAGGGGGGTATGGCTACACCTTC.